Each of the 7 T cell receptor beta chains below was sequenced from the same sample in a study of shared clonotypes between healthy human individuals. Clones were read by immunoSEQ multiplex PCR, and TCRdb kept only the in-frame ones, dropping some. This table has over a million clones, about three quarters appearing once. What was sequenced was memory CD4+ T cells sorted from blood. Subset meaning: CD45RA-negative fraction. Source of these receptors: a man between 18 and 35 years old in good health.

This clone was recorded many times. The rearrangement joins TRBV2 to TRBJ1-1; no clear D gene. This CDR3 comprises 14 residues. Germline V gene sequence: CDR1 SNHLY, CDR2 FYNNEI. V lost 2 bases, J lost 0 bases, and 7 bases lay in between. CDR3 bases: TGTGCCAGCAGTGAAAAGTACATGAACACTGAAGCTTTCTTT. Translated, it gives CASSEKYMNTEAFF.

The chain uses TRBV10-3 and TRBJ2-2, with D hard to call. CDR3 size: 15 residues. Trimming removed 10 bases at V and 0 bases at J, with 15 bases between. CDR1 is ENHRY, CDR2 SYGVKD, per germline. CDR3 residues: CATTESRTNTGELFF. The DNA of the CDR3 is TGTGCCACCACCGAATCCAGGACGAACACCGGGGAGCTGTTTTTT.

This chain uses TRBV5-5 with TRBJ2-3, with unresolved D. The ends were cut back, 0 bases at V and 2 bases at J, with 10 bases in the middle. Germline CDR1 and CDR2: SGHKS and YYEKEE (reference sequence). The CDR3 length is 15 residues. CDR3 coding DNA: TGTGCCAGCAGCTTGGGGTCGAGCGACACAGATACGCAGTATTTT. Translating it yields CASSLGSSDTDTQYF.

This chain links TRBV2 with TRBJ2-7; D is ambiguous. The V end lost 4 bases, the J end lost 4 bases, and 5 bases lay between the germline ends. Germline-derived CDR1 and CDR2 are SNHLY and FYNNEI. The CDR3 totals 11 residues. The DNA for the CDR3 is TGTGCCAGCAGTGTTCAATACGAGCAGTACTTC. It encodes CASSVQYEQYF.

This clone was seen repeatedly, ten times or more. This chain connects TRBV6-6 to TRBJ2-3; the D is unclear. The length of the CDR3 is 14 residues. V was clipped by 4 bases and J by 4 bases, with 12 bases between them. Germline assignment: CDR1 MNHNY and CDR2 SVGAGI (reference sequence). Written as DNA, the CDR3 is TGTGCCAGCAGTTTTACGGGTGGATCAGATACGCAGTATTTT. Protein product: CASSFTGGSDTQYF.

This chain connects TRBV6-8 to TRBJ1-1; TRBD1 agrees at 7 bases. CDR1 and CDR2 (germline): MNHGY, SAAAGT. The CDR3 runs to 12 residues. V was pared by 6 bases and J by 11 bases, with 9 bases of the junction left unmatched. CDR3 nucleotides: TGTGCCAGCAGGCCTTTACAGGGGTCGGCTTTCTTT. Residues: CASRPLQGSAFF.

The J gene is TRBJ1-2, the V gene TRBV7-2, with no clear D. Germline CDR1 SGHTA, CDR2 FQGNSA. This CDR3 region has 14 residues. The V gene lost 1 base and the J gene lost 4 bases, with 10 bases spanning the gap. The CDR3 nucleotides read TGTGCCAGCAGCTTAGAGTCGGTTACCTATGGCTACACCTTC. This encodes CASSLESVTYGYTF.